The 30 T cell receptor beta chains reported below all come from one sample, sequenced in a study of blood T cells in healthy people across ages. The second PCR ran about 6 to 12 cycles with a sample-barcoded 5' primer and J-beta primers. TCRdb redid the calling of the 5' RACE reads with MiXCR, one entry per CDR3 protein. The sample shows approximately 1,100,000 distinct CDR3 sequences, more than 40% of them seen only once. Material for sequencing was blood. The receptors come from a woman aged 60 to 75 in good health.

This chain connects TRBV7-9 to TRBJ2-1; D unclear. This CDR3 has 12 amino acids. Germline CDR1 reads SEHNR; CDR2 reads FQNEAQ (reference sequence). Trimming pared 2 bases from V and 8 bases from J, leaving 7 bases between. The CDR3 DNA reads TGTGCCAGCAGCTTAATTCCCCATGAGCAGTTCTTC. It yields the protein CASSLIPHEQFF.

The CDR3, as DNA: TGTGCCAGCAGGGCCCCTTGGGGAGAGCAGTACTTC. This encodes CASRAPWGEQYF. V gene TRBV6-1 combines with J gene TRBJ2-5, with D possibly TRBD2 on 5 matching bases. This CDR3 spans 12 amino acids. Germline V gene data show CDR1 as MNHNS and CDR2 as SASEGT. Trimming took off 6 bases at V and 11 bases at J, with 16 bases between the two ends.

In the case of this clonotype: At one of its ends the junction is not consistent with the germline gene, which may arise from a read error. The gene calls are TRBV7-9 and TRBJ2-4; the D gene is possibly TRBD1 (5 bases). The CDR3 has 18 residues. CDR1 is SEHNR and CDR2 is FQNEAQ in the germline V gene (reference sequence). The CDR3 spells CASSFYGAPEQAKNIRYF. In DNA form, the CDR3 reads TGTGCCAGCAGCTTCTATGGGGCGCCGGAACAAGCCAAAAACATTCGGTACTTC.

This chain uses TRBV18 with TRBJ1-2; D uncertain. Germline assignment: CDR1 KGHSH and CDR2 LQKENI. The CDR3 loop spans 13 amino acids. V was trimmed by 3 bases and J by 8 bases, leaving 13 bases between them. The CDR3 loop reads CASSPREGEGYTF. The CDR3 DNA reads TGTGCCAGCTCACCGAGGGAGGGTGAAGGCTACACCTTC.

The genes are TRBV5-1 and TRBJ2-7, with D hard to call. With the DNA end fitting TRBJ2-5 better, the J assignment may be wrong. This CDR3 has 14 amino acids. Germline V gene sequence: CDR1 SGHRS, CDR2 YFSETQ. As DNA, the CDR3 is TGCGCCAGCAGCTCCGGTGTTGGGGAAGAGACCCAGTACTTC. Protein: CASSSGVGEETQYF.

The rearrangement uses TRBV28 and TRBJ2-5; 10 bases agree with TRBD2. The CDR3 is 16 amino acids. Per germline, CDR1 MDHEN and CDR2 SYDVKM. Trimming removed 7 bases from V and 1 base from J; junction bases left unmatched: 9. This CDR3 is CASTPSGRALQETQYF. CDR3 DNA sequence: TGTGCCAGCACCCCGAGCGGGAGGGCCCTCCAAGAGACCCAGTACTTC.

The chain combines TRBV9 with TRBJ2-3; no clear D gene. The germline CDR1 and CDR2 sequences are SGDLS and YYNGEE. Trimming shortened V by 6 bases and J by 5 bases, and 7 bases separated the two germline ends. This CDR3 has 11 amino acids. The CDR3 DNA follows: TGTGCCAGCAAAAGAATAGATACGCAGTATTTT. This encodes CASKRIDTQYF.

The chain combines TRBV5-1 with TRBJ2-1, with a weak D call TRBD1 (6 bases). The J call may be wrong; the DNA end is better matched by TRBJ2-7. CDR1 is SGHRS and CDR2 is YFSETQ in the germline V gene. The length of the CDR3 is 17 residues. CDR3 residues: CASSSPTGTYTDNEQYF. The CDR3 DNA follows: TGCGCCAGCAGCTCCCCCACCGGGACATATACCGACAATGAGCAGTACTTC.

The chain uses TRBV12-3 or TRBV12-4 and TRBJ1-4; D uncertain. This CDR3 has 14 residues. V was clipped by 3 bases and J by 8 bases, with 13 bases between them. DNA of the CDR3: TGTGCCAGCAGTTTGGCAGGAAGGCAGGAAAAACTGTTTTTT. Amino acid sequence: CASSLAGRQEKLFF.

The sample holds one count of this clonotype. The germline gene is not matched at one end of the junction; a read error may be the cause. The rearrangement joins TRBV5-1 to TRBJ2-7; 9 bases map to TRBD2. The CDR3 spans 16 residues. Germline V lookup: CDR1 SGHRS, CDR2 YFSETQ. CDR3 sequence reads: CASNLGLAGTSYEQYF. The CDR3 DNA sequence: TGCGCCAGCAACTTGGGGCTAGCGGGGACCTCCTACGAGCAGTACTTC.

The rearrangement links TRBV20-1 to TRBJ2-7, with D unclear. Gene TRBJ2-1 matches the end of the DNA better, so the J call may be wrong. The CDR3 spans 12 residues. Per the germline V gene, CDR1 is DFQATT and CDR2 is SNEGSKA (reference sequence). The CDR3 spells CSAPRGPPEQFF. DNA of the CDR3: TGCAGTGCTCCCCGAGGCCCGCCCGAGCAGTTCTTC.

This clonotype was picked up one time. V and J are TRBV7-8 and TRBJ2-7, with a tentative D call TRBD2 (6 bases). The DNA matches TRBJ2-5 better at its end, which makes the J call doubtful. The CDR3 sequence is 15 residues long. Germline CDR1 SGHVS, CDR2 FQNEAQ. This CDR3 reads CASSSWDSLRETQYF. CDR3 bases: TGTGCCAGCAGTAGTTGGGACTCCCTTCGGGAGACCCAGTACTTC.

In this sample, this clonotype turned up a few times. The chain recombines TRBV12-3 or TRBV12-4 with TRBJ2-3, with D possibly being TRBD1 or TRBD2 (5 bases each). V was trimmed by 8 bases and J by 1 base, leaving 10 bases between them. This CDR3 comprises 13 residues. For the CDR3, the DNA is TGTGCCAGCGGGGACGGACGCACAGATACGCAGTATTTT. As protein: CASGDGRTDTQYF.

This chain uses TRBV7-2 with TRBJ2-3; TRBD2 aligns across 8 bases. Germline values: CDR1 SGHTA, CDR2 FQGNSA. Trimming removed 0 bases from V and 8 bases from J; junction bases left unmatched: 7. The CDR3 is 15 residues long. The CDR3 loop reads CASSLARLAGTTQYF. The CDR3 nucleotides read TGTGCCAGCAGCTTAGCGCGGCTAGCGGGTACTACGCAGTATTTT.

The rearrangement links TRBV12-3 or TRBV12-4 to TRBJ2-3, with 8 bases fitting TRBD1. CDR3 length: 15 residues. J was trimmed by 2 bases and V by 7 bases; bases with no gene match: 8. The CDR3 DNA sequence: TGTGCCAGCACCAAGACAGGGGAGGACACAGATACGCAGTATTTT. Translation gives CASTKTGEDTDTQYF.

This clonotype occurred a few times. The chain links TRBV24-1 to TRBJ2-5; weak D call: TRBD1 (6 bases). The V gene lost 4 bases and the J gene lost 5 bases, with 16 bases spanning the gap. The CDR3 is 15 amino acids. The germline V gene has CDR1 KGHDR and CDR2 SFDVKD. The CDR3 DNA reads TGTGCCACCAGTGACTCACACAGGGTCTTGGAGACCCAGTACTTC. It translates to CATSDSHRVLETQYF.

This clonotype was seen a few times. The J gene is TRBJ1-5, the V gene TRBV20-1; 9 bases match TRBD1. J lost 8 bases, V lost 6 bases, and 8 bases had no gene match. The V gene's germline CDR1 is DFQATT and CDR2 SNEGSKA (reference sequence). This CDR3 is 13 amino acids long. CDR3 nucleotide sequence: TGCAGTGCGCAAGGGACAGGGAGGGAGCCCCAGCATTTT. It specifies CSAQGTGREPQHF.

CDR3 in amino acids: CAISETASGRGADTQYF. CDR3 coding DNA: TGTGCCATCAGTGAGACGGCTAGCGGGAGGGGGGCAGATACGCAGTATTTT. The chain couples TRBV10-3 to TRBJ2-3, with 12 bases lining up with TRBD2. J lost 4 bases, V lost 2 bases, and 7 bases had no gene match. Germline-derived CDR1 and CDR2 are ENHRY and SYGVKD. The CDR3 runs to 17 residues.

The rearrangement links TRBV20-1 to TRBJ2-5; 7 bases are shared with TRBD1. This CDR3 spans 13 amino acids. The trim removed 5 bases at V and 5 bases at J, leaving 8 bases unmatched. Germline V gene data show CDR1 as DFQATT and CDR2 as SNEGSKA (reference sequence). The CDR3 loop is CSAASGGQETQYF. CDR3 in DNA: TGCAGTGCTGCATCAGGGGGACAGGAGACCCAGTACTTC.

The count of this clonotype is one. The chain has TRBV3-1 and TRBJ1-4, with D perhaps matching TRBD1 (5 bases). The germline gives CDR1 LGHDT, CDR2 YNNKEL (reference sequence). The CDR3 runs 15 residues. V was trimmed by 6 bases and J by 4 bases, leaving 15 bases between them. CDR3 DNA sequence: TGTGCCAGCAGTTACGGGGGACGGGTTAATGAAAAACTGTTTTTT. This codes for CASSYGGRVNEKLFF.

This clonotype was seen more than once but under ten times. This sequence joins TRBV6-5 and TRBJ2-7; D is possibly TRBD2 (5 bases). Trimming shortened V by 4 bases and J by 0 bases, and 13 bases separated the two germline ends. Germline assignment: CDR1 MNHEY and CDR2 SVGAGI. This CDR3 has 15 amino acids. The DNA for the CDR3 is TGTGCCAGCAGTTCGCCAGGACGGGGCTCCTACGAGCAGTACTTC. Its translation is CASSSPGRGSYEQYF.

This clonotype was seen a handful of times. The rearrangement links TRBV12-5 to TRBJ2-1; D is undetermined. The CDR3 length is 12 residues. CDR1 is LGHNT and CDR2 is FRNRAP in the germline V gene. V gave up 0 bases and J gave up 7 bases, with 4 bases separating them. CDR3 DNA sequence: TGTGCTAGTGGTTTGGTTACTAATGAGCAGTTCTTC. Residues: CASGLVTNEQFF. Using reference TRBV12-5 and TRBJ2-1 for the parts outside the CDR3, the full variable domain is DARVTQTPRHKVTEMGQEVTMRCQPILGHNTVFWYRQTMMQGLELLAYFRNRAPLDDSGMPKDRFSAEMPDATLATLKIQPSEPRDSAVYFCASGLVTNEQFFGPGTRLTVL.

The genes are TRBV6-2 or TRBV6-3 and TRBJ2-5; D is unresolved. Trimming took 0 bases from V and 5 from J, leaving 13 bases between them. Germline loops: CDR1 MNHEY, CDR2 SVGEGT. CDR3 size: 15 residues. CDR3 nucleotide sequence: TGTGCCAGCAGTTACTCGACCAATGCTGTCGAGACCCAGTACTTC. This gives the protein CASSYSTNAVETQYF.

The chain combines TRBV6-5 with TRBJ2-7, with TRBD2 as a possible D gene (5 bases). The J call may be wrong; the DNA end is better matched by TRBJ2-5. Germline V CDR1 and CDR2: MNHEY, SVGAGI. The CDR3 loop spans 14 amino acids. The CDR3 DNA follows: TGTGCCAGCAGTTACACCCGGGGTTGGGAGACCCAGTACTTC. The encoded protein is CASSYTRGWETQYF.

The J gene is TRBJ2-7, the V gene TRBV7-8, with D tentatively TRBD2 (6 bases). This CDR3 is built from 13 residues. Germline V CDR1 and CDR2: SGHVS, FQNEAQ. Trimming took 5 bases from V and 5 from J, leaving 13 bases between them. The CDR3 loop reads CASSRGRWNEQYF. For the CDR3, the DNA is TGTGCCAGCAGCCGGGGGAGATGGAACGAGCAGTACTTC.

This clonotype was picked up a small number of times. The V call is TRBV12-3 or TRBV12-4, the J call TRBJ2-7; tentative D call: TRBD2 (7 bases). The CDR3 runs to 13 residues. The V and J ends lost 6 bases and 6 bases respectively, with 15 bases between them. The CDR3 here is CASRPNGGLEQYF. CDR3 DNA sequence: TGTGCCAGCAGGCCCAACGGGGGGCTCGAGCAGTACTTC.

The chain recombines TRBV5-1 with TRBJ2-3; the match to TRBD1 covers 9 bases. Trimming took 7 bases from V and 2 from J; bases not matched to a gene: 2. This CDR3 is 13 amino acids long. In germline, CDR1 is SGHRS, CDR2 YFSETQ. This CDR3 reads CASGTGTTDTQYF. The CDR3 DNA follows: TGCGCCAGCGGGACAGGGACCACAGATACGCAGTATTTT. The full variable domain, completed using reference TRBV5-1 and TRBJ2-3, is KAGVTQTPRYLIKTRGQQVTLSCSPISGHRSVSWYQQTPGQGLQFLFEYFSETQRNKGNFPGRFSGRQFSNSRSEMNVSTLELGDSALYLCASGTGTTDTQYFGPGTRLTVL.

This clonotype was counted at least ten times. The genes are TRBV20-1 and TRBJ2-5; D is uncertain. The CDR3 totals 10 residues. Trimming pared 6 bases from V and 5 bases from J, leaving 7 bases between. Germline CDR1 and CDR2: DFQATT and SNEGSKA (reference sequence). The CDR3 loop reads CSAKEETQYF. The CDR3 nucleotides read TGCAGTGCCAAGGAGGAGACCCAGTACTTC.

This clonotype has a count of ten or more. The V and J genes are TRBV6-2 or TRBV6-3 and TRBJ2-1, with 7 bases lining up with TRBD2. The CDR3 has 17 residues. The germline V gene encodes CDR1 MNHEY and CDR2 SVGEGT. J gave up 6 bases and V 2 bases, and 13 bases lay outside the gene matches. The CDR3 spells CASSYDLAALRGNEQFF. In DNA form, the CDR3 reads TGTGCCAGCAGTTACGACCTAGCGGCCTTGAGGGGCAATGAGCAGTTCTTC.

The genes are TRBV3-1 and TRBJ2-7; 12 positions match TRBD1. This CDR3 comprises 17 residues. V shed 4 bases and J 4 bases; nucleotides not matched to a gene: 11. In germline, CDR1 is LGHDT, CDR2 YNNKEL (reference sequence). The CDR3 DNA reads TGTGCCAGCAGCCCATCAAGGGGGGGACAGGGGGCTTACGAGCAGTACTTC. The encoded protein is CASSPSRGGQGAYEQYF.